These 25 T cell receptor beta chains share one sample of origin, sequenced in a study of blood T cell repertoires in COVID-19. Measured with immunoSEQ multiplex PCR; TCRdb has only the in-frame clones, and not every one. This table has some 96,000 clones, roughly 85% appearing once. The sample comprised peripheral blood. The origin of the receptors is a man in his 70s with active or convalescent COVID-19.

The chain combines TRBV4-1 with TRBJ2-1; tentative D call: TRBD2 (5 bases). Per germline, CDR1 MGHRA and CDR2 YSYEKL. The CDR3 is made up of 16 amino acids. Trimming removed 0 bases from V and 5 bases from J, with 14 bases in between. The DNA of the CDR3 is TGCGCCAGCAGCCAAGATAGTTTAAGGCGGGACAATGAGCAGTTCTTC. The encoded protein is CASSQDSLRRDNEQFF.

J is TRBJ2-3 and V is TRBV24-1; 7 nucleotides align to TRBD2. After removal of 6 bases from V and 3 bases from J, the junction contained 5 bases not matched to a gene. There are 14 residues in the CDR3. Germline CDR1 is KGHDR and CDR2 is SFDVKD. CDR3 sequence (DNA): TGTGCCACCAGTAAGGGCGGGGGAACAGATACGCAGTATTTT. Its translation is CATSKGGGTDTQYF.

The rearrangement links TRBV5-4 to TRBJ2-1; TRBD2 aligns across 11 bases. Germline loops: CDR1 SGHNT, CDR2 YYREEE (reference sequence). This CDR3 comprises 17 residues. Trimming cost V 0 bases and J 7 bases; bases outside gene matches: 9. In DNA form, the CDR3 reads TGTGCCAGCAGCTTGGCTCCGGGACTAGCGGTAATTAATGAGCAGTTCTTC. This translates into CASSLAPGLAVINEQFF.

The chain has TRBV5-6 and TRBJ1-5; unclear D gene. The V and J ends lost 0 bases and 9 bases respectively, with 13 bases between them. The V gene's germline CDR1 is SGHDT and CDR2 YYEEEE. CDR3 size: 14 residues. CDR3 coding DNA: TGTGCCAGCAGCTTGGCCCCCCCCGGAGGGCCCCAGCATTTT. This codes for CASSLAPPGGPQHF.

This clone was detected once. The V call is TRBV25-1, the J call TRBJ2-2; 8 bases line up with TRBD2. V gave up 3 bases and J gave up 8 bases; unmatched junction bases: 8. This CDR3 comprises 15 residues. Germline CDR1 and CDR2: MGHDK and SYGVNS. The CDR3 loop is CASSDGRVYKGELFF. The CDR3 DNA follows: TGTGCCAGCAGTGACGGGAGGGTGTATAAGGGGGAGCTGTTTTTT.

The J gene is TRBJ1-6, the V gene TRBV19; 7 bases are shared with TRBD1. Germline trimming cut 7 bases from V and 7 bases from J; bases unmatched to any gene: 10. The CDR3 has 15 residues. The germline gives CDR1 LNHDA, CDR2 SQIVND (reference sequence). CDR3 DNA: TGTGCCAGTAAGTCCGGGACAGATAGCAATTCACCCCTCCACTTT. Translating it yields CASKSGTDSNSPLHF.

This chain connects TRBV27 to TRBJ2-2, with 8 nucleotides matching TRBD1. The CDR3 contains 14 residues. Germline values: CDR1 MNHEY, CDR2 SMNVEV (reference sequence). V shed 5 bases and J 6 bases; nucleotides not matched to a gene: 5. CDR3 in amino acids: CASSARTGPGELFF. DNA of the CDR3: TGTGCCAGCAGTGCCAGGACAGGGCCCGGGGAGCTGTTTTTT.

The chain's CDR3 is CASSLSTYSGNTIYF. In DNA, the CDR3 is TGTGCCAGCAGCTTGTCGACTTACTCTGGAAACACCATATATTTT. The chain uses TRBV5-5 and TRBJ1-3; D ambiguous. The CDR3 runs to 15 residues. Germline V gene data show CDR1 as SGHKS and CDR2 as YYEKEE (reference sequence). The V end lost 1 base, the J end lost 0 bases, and 8 bases lay between the germline ends.

V is TRBV3-1 (or the pseudogene TRBV3-2) and J is TRBJ2-7; 10 nucleotides agree with TRBD1. V dropped 4 bases and J dropped 3; count of bases not matched to a gene: 3. The CDR3 loop spans 14 amino acids. Germline V lookup: CDR1 LGHDT, CDR2 YNNKEL (reference sequence). This CDR3 is CASSLGQGDYEQYF. The CDR3 DNA reads as TGTGCCAGCAGCCTTGGACAGGGGGACTACGAGCAGTACTTC.

CDR3 amino acids: CASSLSGQPYMNTEAFF. In nucleotides, the CDR3 is TGTGCCAGCAGTTTAAGTGGACAGCCCTATATGAACACTGAAGCTTTCTTT. The chain links TRBV27 to TRBJ1-1; D possibly corresponds to TRBD1 (6 bases). The CDR3 is 17 amino acids. The germline V gene has CDR1 MNHEY and CDR2 SMNVEV (reference sequence). V was trimmed by 2 bases and J by 0 bases, leaving 16 bases between them.

The V call is TRBV3-1 (or the pseudogene TRBV3-2), the J call TRBJ1-1; no clear D gene. CDR1 is LGHDT, CDR2 YNNKEL, per germline (reference sequence). V was trimmed by 6 bases and J by 5 bases, leaving 7 bases between them. The CDR3 spans 11 residues. CDR3 amino acids: CASRRGTEAFF. The CDR3 nucleotides are TGTGCCAGCAGGCGGGGTACTGAAGCTTTCTTT.

V is TRBV28 and J is TRBJ1-4; TRBD1 matches at 9 bases. This CDR3 spans 15 amino acids. Germline loops: CDR1 MDHEN, CDR2 SYDVKM. V gave up 5 bases and J gave up 4 bases; unmatched junction bases: 5. In DNA, the CDR3 is TGTGCCAGCAGTACCCTGACAGGGGGTAATGAAAAACTGTTTTTT. Translated, it gives CASSTLTGGNEKLFF. Based on the CDR3 plus reference TRBV28 and TRBJ1-4, the full variable domain is DVKVTQSSRYLVKRTGEKVFLECVQDMDHENMFWYRQDPGLGLRLIYFSYDVKMKEKGDIPEGYSVSREKKERFSLILESASTNQTSMYLCASSTLTGGNEKLFFGSGTQLSVL.

This chain connects TRBV5-1 to TRBJ2-3; D uncertain. V dropped 0 bases and J dropped 8 bases, with 7 bases sitting between them. The CDR3 runs to 12 residues. Germline CDR1 reads SGHRS; CDR2 reads YFSETQ. CDR3 sequence: CASSLGPGTQYF. CDR3 bases: TGCGCCAGCAGCTTGGGGCCGGGTACGCAGTATTTT.

This chain connects TRBV18 to TRBJ2-1; TRBD1 agrees at 7 bases. Looked up from germline, CDR1 is KGHSH and CDR2 is LQKENI. With V trimmed by 5 bases and J by 7 bases, 8 bases remained unmatched. CDR3 length: 14 amino acids. The CDR3, as DNA: TGTGCCAGCTCAGGACCGGGACAGAAAAATGAGCAGTTCTTC. It specifies CASSGPGQKNEQFF.

The chain recombines TRBV7-2 with TRBJ1-5, with D possibly being TRBD1 (5 bases). The CDR3 is 15 residues long. CDR1 SGHTA and CDR2 FQGNSA come from the germline V gene. Trimming removed 5 bases at V and 8 bases at J, with 19 bases between. The CDR3 here is CASSPRQTHLEPQHF. CDR3 DNA sequence: TGTGCCAGCAGCCCGCGACAGACCCACTTAGAGCCCCAGCATTTT.

This clone has only one observation. The chain uses TRBV19 and TRBJ1-1, with a possible D match to TRBD1 (6 bases). Germline V gene lookup returns CDR1 LNHDA and CDR2 SQIVND (reference sequence). Trimming removed 4 bases at V and 4 bases at J, with 13 bases between. CDR3 length: 14 residues. The CDR3 reads CASSTGPRGTEAFF. The DNA for the CDR3 is TGTGCCAGTAGTACAGGGCCCAGGGGCACTGAAGCTTTCTTT.

The rearrangement uses TRBV27 and TRBJ1-2; D not certain. The CDR3 contains 13 residues. Trimming shortened V by 5 bases and J by 1 base, and 8 bases separated the two germline ends. The germline CDR1 and CDR2 sequences are MNHEY and SMNVEV (reference sequence). In DNA, the CDR3 is TGTGCCAGCAGTCTGAGCTTTAACTATGGCTACACCTTC. This codes for CASSLSFNYGYTF.

The genes are TRBV11-2 and TRBJ2-3; 7 bases fit TRBD2. J was trimmed by 0 bases and V by 3 bases; bases with no gene match: 6. There are 16 residues in the CDR3. CDR1 and CDR2 (germline): SGHAT, FQNNGV. The DNA for the CDR3 is TGTGCCAGCAGCTTTGCGGTGACTAGCAGCACAGATACGCAGTATTTT. Translation: CASSFAVTSSTDTQYF.

The gene calls are TRBV5-1 and TRBJ2-3; D is ambiguous. Trimming removed 4 bases at V and 6 bases at J, with 6 bases between. This CDR3 is 11 amino acids long. The germline V gene encodes CDR1 SGHRS and CDR2 YFSETQ. The CDR3 region has the DNA TGCGCCAGCAGCCAAAGCGATACGCAGTATTTT. It translates to CASSQSDTQYF.

This chain uses TRBV27 with TRBJ1-3; the match to TRBD1 covers 10 bases. Germline CDR1 MNHEY, CDR2 SMNVEV (reference sequence). Trimming cost V 3 bases and J 4 bases; bases outside gene matches: 6. CDR3 size: 16 residues. Here the CDR3 DNA reads TGTGCCAGCAGTTTGACAGGGGGCAATCGGGGAAACACCATATATTTT. It codes for CASSLTGGNRGNTIYF.

V gene TRBV7-9 combines with J gene TRBJ2-1; D may be TRBD1 (6 bases). The CDR3 consists of 16 residues. V lost 7 bases to trimming and J lost 2 bases, with 18 bases between them. Germline V gene data show CDR1 as SEHNR and CDR2 as FQNEAQ (reference sequence). The CDR3 DNA sequence: TGTGCCAGCACCCAGAGGGGGACGCAAACCTACAATGAGCAGTTCTTC. Its translation: CASTQRGTQTYNEQFF.

This clone turned up a few times. The chain carries TRBV4-2 and TRBJ2-3; 9 bases are shared with TRBD2. Trimming took 0 bases from V and 9 from J; bases not matched to a gene: 10. This CDR3 comprises 16 residues. CDR1 and CDR2 from the germline V gene are LGHNA and YNFKEQ. The CDR3 protein is CASSQDRLAGFQTQYF. Here the CDR3 DNA reads TGTGCCAGCAGCCAAGATCGCCTAGCGGGGTTCCAGACGCAGTATTTT.

The chain couples TRBV5-5 to TRBJ2-7, with D possibly being TRBD1 (5 bases). V was pared by 0 bases and J by 0 bases, with 7 bases between. The CDR3 sequence is 14 residues long. CDR1 is SGHKS, CDR2 YYEKEE, per germline (reference sequence). The CDR3 DNA reads TGTGCCAGCAGCTTGGACAGGAACTCCTACGAGCAGTACTTC. Translation: CASSLDRNSYEQYF.

The chain links TRBV21-1 to TRBJ2-5; TRBD2, the table's D call, lacks a check against the DNA. TRBV21-1 is a pseudogene. The CDR3 spans 17 residues. The CDR3 here is CASSSPLAALGRETQYF. For the CDR3, the DNA is TGTGCCAGCAGCTCCCCCTTAGCGGCCCTTGGGAGGGAGACCCAGTACTTC.

This sequence joins TRBV28 and TRBJ2-5; D possibly corresponds to TRBD1 (6 bases). This CDR3 contains 17 residues. Germline CDR1 and CDR2: MDHEN and SYDVKM. V was trimmed by 5 bases and J by 5 bases, leaving 24 bases between them. CDR3 residues: CASSLYRQVEVLETQYF. As DNA, the CDR3 is TGTGCCAGCAGTCTTTACCGACAGGTGGAGGTATTGGAGACCCAGTACTTC.